The sequence of this TCR beta chain was determined in a study of T cells in Graves' hyperthyroidism and ophthalmopathy. In its sample, this clonotype was seen many times. RNA transcripts were the template for amplifying TCR beta CDR3 regions. The primer set for the first-round RT-PCR of the TCR CDR3 was HTBI. TCRdb ran MiXCR on the multiplex PCR reads and lists one entry per CDR3 protein. The sample lists around 300,000 distinct CDR3 sequences, around 15% occurring once. Patients with uncontrolled infections, other autoimmune diseases, pregnancy or lactation were excluded. From 9 to 10 ml of fresh peripheral blood, PBMCs were isolated. The sample taken for sequencing was blood. The clonotype originates from a woman aged 45-60 years with Graves' hyperthyroidism that later progressed to Graves' ophthalmopathy.

The CDR3 region is CSVEGGRATDEQFF. CDR3 DNA sequence: TGCAGCGTTGAGGGCGGGAGGGCCACCGATGAGCAGTTCTTC. V is TRBV29-1 and J is TRBJ2-1; 9 positions match TRBD2. The CDR3 is 14 amino acids. The junction had 8 bases not matched to a gene; V was cut back by 3 bases and J by 8 bases. From germline, CDR1 is SQVTM and CDR2 ANQGSEA.